This is a list of T cell receptor beta chains from one sample in a study of regulatory T cells in long-lasting Graves disease. TCRdb passed the multiplex PCR reads through MiXCR, listing each CDR3 protein once. Found here are more than 450,000 distinct CDR3 sequences, about a sixth of them singletons; the top ten hold 12%. This same sample was also part of a study on T cells in Graves' hyperthyroidism and ophthalmopathy.

The specimen comprised peripheral blood mononuclear cells (PBMCs), sampled at new diagnosis, from a patient treated with antithyroid drugs. These receptors all stem from a man aged 35-49 years with Graves disease. Each CDR3 is given with its conserved first and last residue. A D gene is named only where the DNA matches it firmly. Clone size, where shown, is once, few, many, or a class for clones that have expanded.

size	D	V	J	DNA	CDR3
many	TRBD1	TRBV20-1	TRBJ2-3	TGCAGTGCTCCCCGGGACAGGAGCACAGATACGCAGTATTTT	CSAPRDRSTDTQYF
-	-	TRBV19	TRBJ1-4	TGTGCCAGTAGTATTTTGGGTACCAACGGGGAAAAACTGTTTTTT	CASSILGTNGEKLFF
-	TRBD2	TRBV18	TRBJ2-1	TGTGCCAGCGTTCTAGCGGGAGCTGGGAATGAGCAGTTCTTC	CASVLAGAGNEQFF
-	TRBD1	TRBV7-9	TRBJ2-7	TGTGCCAGCAGCTTAGCCGGCAGGGGGATGGTCAGCTACGAGCAGTACTTC	CASSLAGRGMVSYEQYF
-	-	TRBV5-1	TRBJ1-4	TGCGCCAGCAGCCGGGACACTGAGAATGAAAAACTGTTTTTT	CASSRDTENEKLFF
few	-	TRBV20-1	TRBJ2-1	TGCAGTGCTAGAGATCTGGCAGGGGCGGATAGCTCCTACAATGAGCAGTTCTTC	CSARDLAGADSSYNEQFF
few	TRBD2	TRBV6-4	TRBJ2-1	TGTGCCAGCAGGCAGCGGGAGGGCGGTGAGCAGTTCTTC	CASRQREGGEQFF
-	-	TRBV12-3/TRBV12-4	TRBJ1-1	TGTGCCAGCAGCCTCCCGCGGGTGAACACTGAAGCTTTCTTT	CASSLPRVNTEAFF
many	TRBD1	TRBV20-1	TRBJ1-4	TGCAGTGCTAGGGGACAGACTAATGAAAAACTGTTTTTT	CSARGQTNEKLFF
-	TRBD1	TRBV5-1	TRBJ2-4	TGCGCCAGCAGGACAGGGGGCGCGTCCAAAAACATTCAGTGCTTC	CASRTGGASKNIQCF